The rows below give T cell receptor beta chains drawn from one sample of a study of T cells in Graves' hyperthyroidism and ophthalmopathy. TCRdb passed the multiplex PCR reads through MiXCR, listing each CDR3 protein once. The sample gives fewer than 450,000 distinct CDR3 sequences, 15% to 20% of which show up once; around 35% is in the top ten. The source material was blood. These receptors were taken from a woman between 25 and 40 years old with Graves' hyperthyroidism that later progressed to Graves' ophthalmopathy. Both conserved end residues are part of each CDR3. Each record gives: CDR3 protein, clone size, D gene, V gene. The D gene is left open where the match is weak. Size is omitted from some rows. Given values are once, few, many or a class for expanded clones.

CDR3aa: CASSNTGTHQETQYF
abundance: many
d_gene: NA
v_gene: TRBV7-9

CDR3aa: CASSMRPGTPNEKLFF
abundance: many
d_gene: NA
v_gene: TRBV28

CDR3aa: CASSVDTGLEQFF
abundance: few
d_gene: NA
v_gene: TRBV9

CDR3aa: CASSQDEGAYGYTF
abundance: NA
d_gene: NA
v_gene: TRBV4-1

CDR3aa: CASSLRHGQGRGVSSGNTIYF
abundance: many
d_gene: TRBD1
v_gene: TRBV28

CDR3aa: CASSFGTVGMNTEAFF
abundance: NA
d_gene: TRBD1
v_gene: TRBV6-5

CDR3aa: CAISDLGRTGQGNTEAFF
abundance: many
d_gene: TRBD1
v_gene: TRBV10-3

CDR3aa: CAISEDASGGASTDTQYF
abundance: few
d_gene: TRBD2
v_gene: TRBV10-3

CDR3aa: CASSTPRASGVNNEQFF
abundance: many
d_gene: TRBD2
v_gene: TRBV28

CDR3aa: CASSLRAGRMNTEAFF
abundance: many
d_gene: NA
v_gene: TRBV3-1

CDR3aa: CASSPQTGEDYNEQFF
abundance: many
d_gene: TRBD1
v_gene: TRBV7-9

CDR3aa: CASSLALGSNTEAFF
abundance: few
d_gene: NA
v_gene: TRBV5-1

CDR3aa: CASSAAGVRTGHTHEQYF
abundance: NA
d_gene: NA
v_gene: TRBV7-9

CDR3aa: CASSIFLNSPLHF
abundance: NA
d_gene: NA
v_gene: TRBV19

CDR3aa: CASSRGADRADEKLFF
abundance: NA
d_gene: TRBD1
v_gene: TRBV28

CDR3aa: CSVDTGQGVILYTDTQYF
abundance: many
d_gene: TRBD1
v_gene: TRBV29-1

CDR3aa: CATSDRMRDSGPHEKLFF
abundance: many
d_gene: NA
v_gene: TRBV15

CDR3aa: CASSQEGGAQPQHF
abundance: NA
d_gene: NA
v_gene: TRBV3-1

CDR3aa: CASSFAPDTGNTIYF
abundance: NA
d_gene: NA
v_gene: TRBV5-1

CDR3aa: CASSLIGDTEAFF
abundance: many
d_gene: NA
v_gene: TRBV11-2

CDR3aa: CASSGRGETQYF
abundance: many
d_gene: NA
v_gene: TRBV2

CDR3aa: CASSSALAGVFNEQFF
abundance: many
d_gene: TRBD2
v_gene: TRBV7-9

CDR3aa: CASSLSGGGQGGMGETQYF
abundance: once
d_gene: TRBD1
v_gene: TRBV12-3/TRBV12-4

CDR3aa: CASSASGAHQPQHF
abundance: NA
d_gene: NA
v_gene: TRBV11-2

CDR3aa: CAISGGTDSTDTQYF
abundance: many
d_gene: TRBD1
v_gene: TRBV10-3

CDR3aa: CASSPVNGPVGDTQYF
abundance: many
d_gene: NA
v_gene: TRBV4-1

CDR3aa: CASSEMPPAGGPYEQYF
abundance: many
d_gene: TRBD2
v_gene: TRBV3-1

CDR3aa: CASSPGQGAGKAQHF
abundance: many
d_gene: TRBD1
v_gene: TRBV6-2/TRBV6-3

CDR3aa: CAWSGTQETQYF
abundance: many
d_gene: NA
v_gene: TRBV30

CDR3aa: CASSLRGGGGGMMRETQYF
abundance: many
d_gene: TRBD2
v_gene: TRBV11-2

CDR3aa: CASSLAPGEGNEQFF
abundance: few
d_gene: NA
v_gene: TRBV5-4

CDR3aa: CSARDLAGVHEQFF
abundance: NA
d_gene: NA
v_gene: TRBV20-1

CDR3aa: CASSPTKLTGGTSGEAGELFF
abundance: once
d_gene: TRBD2
v_gene: TRBV7-8

CDR3aa: CASSLAPRLGANVLTF
abundance: few
d_gene: NA
v_gene: TRBV7-8

CDR3aa: CASSILAGGGDEQFF
abundance: many
d_gene: TRBD2
v_gene: TRBV12-3/TRBV12-4

CDR3aa: CASSFSRGTEAFF
abundance: many
d_gene: NA
v_gene: TRBV27

CDR3aa: CASSFGQGSFEAFF
abundance: NA
d_gene: TRBD1
v_gene: TRBV5-6

CDR3aa: CASTVGYTNTGELFF
abundance: many
d_gene: NA
v_gene: TRBV12-3/TRBV12-4

CDR3aa: CASTGAETGDVNEQFF
abundance: NA
d_gene: TRBD1
v_gene: TRBV6-2/TRBV6-3

CDR3aa: CASSVAGVAETQYF
abundance: many
d_gene: TRBD2
v_gene: TRBV2

CDR3aa: CASSQESWTNYGYTF
abundance: NA
d_gene: NA
v_gene: TRBV14

CDR3aa: CASSLEGREARPQYF
abundance: many
d_gene: TRBD2
v_gene: TRBV5-1

CDR3aa: CASRLAGLADGQYF
abundance: many
d_gene: TRBD2
v_gene: TRBV28

CDR3aa: CASRGTGHYGYTF
abundance: few
d_gene: TRBD1
v_gene: TRBV6-1

CDR3aa: CASSLKTGEQFF
abundance: few
d_gene: NA
v_gene: TRBV5-4

CDR3aa: CASSPGAIETQYF
abundance: many
d_gene: NA
v_gene: TRBV7-9

CDR3aa: CASKLLGGSTDTQYF
abundance: many
d_gene: NA
v_gene: TRBV11-2

CDR3aa: CASSFKWSSYNEQFF
abundance: many
d_gene: NA
v_gene: TRBV7-9

CDR3aa: CASSQSSTGTAYEQYF
abundance: few
d_gene: TRBD1
v_gene: TRBV4-1

CDR3aa: CASSTLQGYSEAQYF
abundance: once
d_gene: NA
v_gene: TRBV12-3/TRBV12-4

CDR3aa: CASSLRGQGDYGYTF
abundance: few
d_gene: TRBD1
v_gene: TRBV27

CDR3aa: CSARTGGNTNYGYTF
abundance: NA
d_gene: NA
v_gene: TRBV20-1